What follows describes a single T cell receptor beta chain. Its specificity is not known. The repertoire was sequenced with immunoSEQ multiplex PCR; TCRdb's copy has only in-frame clones and lacks some. The sample has about 97,000 clones, 86% seen once. The data stem from a study of OX40 agonist ivuxolimab in advanced cancers. About the research overall: Ivuxolimab, which patients received intravenously every 2 weeks, was dosed at 0.01 to 10 mg/kg. General study points: Some nonresponders likewise displayed low normalized T-cell clonal expansion. Researchers did not establish what antigens the expanded peripheral T cells target.

Germline V CDR1 and CDR2: SGDLS, YYNGEE. V was shortened by 4 bases and J by 9 bases, with 14 bases between the two germline ends. The CDR3 totals 13 residues. This material consisted of CD4+ or CD8+ T cells sorted from blood, taken in a trial of the OX40 agonist ivuxolimab. The receptor was isolated from an adult with an advanced solid tumor such as melanoma, head and neck, liver or kidney cancer. The J gene is TRBJ1-5, the V gene TRBV9; no reliable D call. CDR3 in amino acids: CASSSLTGGPQHF. Here the CDR3 DNA reads TGTGCCAGCAGCTCTTTAACGGGAGGGCCCCAGCATTTT.